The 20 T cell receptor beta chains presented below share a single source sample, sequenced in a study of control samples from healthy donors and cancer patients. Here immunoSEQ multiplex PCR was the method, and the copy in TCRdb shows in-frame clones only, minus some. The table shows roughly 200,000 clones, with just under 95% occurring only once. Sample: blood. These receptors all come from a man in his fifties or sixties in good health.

The CDR3 reads CASSRSPDTDRPQHF. In DNA form, the CDR3 reads TGTGCCAGCAGCCGGTCACCCGACACCGATAGGCCCCAGCATTTT. The chain recombines TRBV3-1 (or the pseudogene TRBV3-2) with TRBJ1-5, with unresolved D. Trimming removed 4 bases from V and 9 bases from J, with 19 bases in between. CDR1 LGHDT and CDR2 YNNKEL come from the germline V gene (reference sequence). The CDR3 consists of 15 residues.

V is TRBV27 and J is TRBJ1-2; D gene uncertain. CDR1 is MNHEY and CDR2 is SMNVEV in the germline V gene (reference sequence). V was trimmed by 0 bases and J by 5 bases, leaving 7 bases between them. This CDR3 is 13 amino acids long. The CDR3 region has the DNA TGTGCCAGCAGTTTATCTTCGGGTTATGGCTACACCTTC. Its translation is CASSLSSGYGYTF.

CDR3 region: CASMRGVSGNTIYF. CDR3 DNA sequence: TGTGCCAGTATGCGGGGGGTATCTGGAAACACCATATATTTT. The genes are TRBV19 and TRBJ1-3; D is perhaps TRBD1 (5 bases). From germline, CDR1 is LNHDA and CDR2 SQIVND (reference sequence). This CDR3 is built from 14 residues. V gave up 7 bases and J gave up 1 base, with 11 bases separating them. Together with reference TRBV19 and TRBJ1-3, the CDR3 gives the full variable domain: DGGITQSPKYLFRKEGQNVTLSCEQNLNHDAMYWYRQDPGQGLRLIYYSQIVNDFQKGDIAEGYSVSREKKESFPLTVTSAQKNPTAFYLCASMRGVSGNTIYFGEGSWLTVV.

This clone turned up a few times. The CDR3 DNA follows: TGTGCCAGCAGCCAAGTAGGGCTCGGGGAAAAACTGTTTTTT. As protein: CASSQVGLGEKLFF. The chain uses TRBV14 and TRBJ1-4; D ambiguous. Germline CDR1 SGHDN, CDR2 FVKESK. This CDR3 is built from 14 residues. V lost 1 base and J 8 bases, leaving 11 bases between the germline ends.

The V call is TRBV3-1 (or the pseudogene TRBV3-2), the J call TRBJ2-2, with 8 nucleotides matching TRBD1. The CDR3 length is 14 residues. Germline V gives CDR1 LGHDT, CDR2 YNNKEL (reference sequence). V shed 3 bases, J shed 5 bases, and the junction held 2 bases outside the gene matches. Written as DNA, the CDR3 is TGTGCCAGCAGCCAGAACAGGGGGACCGGGGAGCTGTTTTTT. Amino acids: CASSQNRGTGELFF.

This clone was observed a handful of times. Here the CDR3 reads CASSSTGASGNTIYF. CDR3 DNA: TGTGCCAGTAGTTCAACAGGAGCCTCTGGAAACACCATATATTTT. The chain employs TRBV19 and TRBJ1-3; weak D call: TRBD1 (5 bases). The CDR3 runs to 15 residues. With 5 bases removed from V and 0 bases from J, the gap between germline ends came to 11 bases. Germline CDR1 and CDR2: LNHDA and SQIVND (reference sequence). Variable domain in full (rest from reference TRBV19 and TRBJ1-3): DGGITQSPKYLFRKEGQNVTLSCEQNLNHDAMYWYRQDPGQGLRLIYYSQIVNDFQKGDIAEGYSVSREKKESFPLTVTSAQKNPTAFYLCASSSTGASGNTIYFGEGSWLTVV.

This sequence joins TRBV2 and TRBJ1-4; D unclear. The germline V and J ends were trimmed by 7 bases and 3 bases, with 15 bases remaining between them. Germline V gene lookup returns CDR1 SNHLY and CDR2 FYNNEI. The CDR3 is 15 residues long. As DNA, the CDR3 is TGTGCCAGCATGGATCGGCCGGATTCTAATGAAAAACTGTTTTTT. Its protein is CASMDRPDSNEKLFF. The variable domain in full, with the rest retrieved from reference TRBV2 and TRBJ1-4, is EPEVTQTPSHQVTQMGQEVILRCVPISNHLYFYWYRQILGQKVEFLVSFYNNEISEKSEIFDDQFSVERPDGSNFTLKIRSTKLEDSAMYFCASMDRPDSNEKLFFGSGTQLSVL.

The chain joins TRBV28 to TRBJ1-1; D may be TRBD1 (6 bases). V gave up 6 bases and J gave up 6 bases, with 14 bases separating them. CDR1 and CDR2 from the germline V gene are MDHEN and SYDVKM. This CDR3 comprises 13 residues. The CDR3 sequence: CASRLQGRAEAFF. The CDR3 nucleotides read TGTGCCAGCAGGTTACAGGGTAGGGCTGAAGCTTTCTTT. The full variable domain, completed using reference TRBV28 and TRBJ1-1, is DVKVTQSSRYLVKRTGEKVFLECVQDMDHENMFWYRQDPGLGLRLIYFSYDVKMKEKGDIPEGYSVSREKKERFSLILESASTNQTSMYLCASRLQGRAEAFFGQGTRLTVV.

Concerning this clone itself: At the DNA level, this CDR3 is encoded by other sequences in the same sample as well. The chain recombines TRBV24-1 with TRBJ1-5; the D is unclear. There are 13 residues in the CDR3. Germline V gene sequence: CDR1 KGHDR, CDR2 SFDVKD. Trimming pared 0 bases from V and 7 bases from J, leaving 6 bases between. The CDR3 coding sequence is TGTGCCACCAGTGATTTGCTGGGGCAGCCCCAGCATTTT. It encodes CATSDLLGQPQHF.

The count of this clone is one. As DNA, the CDR3 is TGCGCCAGCAGTGAGTTCCCAGGGCAAGAGACCCAGTACTTC. This encodes CASSEFPGQETQYF. The chain carries TRBV10-2 and TRBJ2-5; tentatively, D is TRBD1 (5 bases). The CDR3 is 14 amino acids. Germline CDR1 and CDR2: WSHSY and SAAADI. V was trimmed by 1 base and J by 2 bases, leaving 8 bases between them.

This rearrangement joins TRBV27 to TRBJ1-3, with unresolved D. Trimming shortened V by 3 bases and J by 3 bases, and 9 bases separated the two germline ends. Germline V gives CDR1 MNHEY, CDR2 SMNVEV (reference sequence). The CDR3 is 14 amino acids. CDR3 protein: CASSFSGSGNTIYF. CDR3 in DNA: TGTGCCAGCAGTTTCAGCGGCAGTGGAAACACCATATATTTT.

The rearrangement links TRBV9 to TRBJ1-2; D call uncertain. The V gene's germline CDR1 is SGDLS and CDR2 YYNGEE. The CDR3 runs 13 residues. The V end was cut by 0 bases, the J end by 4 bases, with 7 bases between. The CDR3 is CASSVEPGYGYTF. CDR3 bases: TGTGCCAGCAGCGTAGAGCCAGGCTATGGCTACACCTTC.

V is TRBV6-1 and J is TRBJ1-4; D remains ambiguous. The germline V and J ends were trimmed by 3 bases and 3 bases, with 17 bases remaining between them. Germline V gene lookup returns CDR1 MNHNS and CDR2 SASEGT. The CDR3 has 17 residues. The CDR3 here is CASSEGRTSRANEKLFF. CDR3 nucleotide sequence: TGTGCCAGCAGTGAGGGCAGGACGAGTCGAGCTAATGAAAAACTGTTTTTT.

The CDR3 sequence is CASRLIGSRGGNNEQFF. CDR3 nucleotides: TGTGCAAGTCGCTTAATAGGGTCTCGCGGGGGAAACAATGAGCAGTTCTTC. The chain combines TRBV12-2 with TRBJ2-1; the table's TRBD2 call for D was not verified on the DNA. TRBV12-2 is noted as a pseudogene. The CDR3 is 17 residues long.

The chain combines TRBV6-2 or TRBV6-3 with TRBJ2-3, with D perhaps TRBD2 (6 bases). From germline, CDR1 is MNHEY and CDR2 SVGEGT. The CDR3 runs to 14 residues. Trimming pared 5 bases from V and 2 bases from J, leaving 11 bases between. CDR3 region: CASSRRGNTDTQYF. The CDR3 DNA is TGTGCCAGCAGTCGCCGGGGGAACACAGATACGCAGTATTTT.

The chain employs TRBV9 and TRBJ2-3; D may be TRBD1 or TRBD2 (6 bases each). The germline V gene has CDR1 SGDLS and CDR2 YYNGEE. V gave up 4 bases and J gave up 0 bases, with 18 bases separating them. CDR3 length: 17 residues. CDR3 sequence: CASSSPRGEISTDTQYF. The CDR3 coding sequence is TGTGCCAGCAGCTCCCCGAGGGGGGAGATCAGCACAGATACGCAGTATTTT.

The CDR3 nucleotides are TGTGCCTGGAGTCCAGGGGGCGAAGCTGAAAAACTGTTTTTT. Its translation is CAWSPGGEAEKLFF. The gene calls are TRBV30 and TRBJ1-4; the match to TRBD1 covers 8 bases. Germline loops: CDR1 GTSNPN, CDR2 SVGIG (reference sequence). Unmatched junction bases numbered 6, after V lost 2 bases and J lost 7 bases. This CDR3 region has 14 residues.

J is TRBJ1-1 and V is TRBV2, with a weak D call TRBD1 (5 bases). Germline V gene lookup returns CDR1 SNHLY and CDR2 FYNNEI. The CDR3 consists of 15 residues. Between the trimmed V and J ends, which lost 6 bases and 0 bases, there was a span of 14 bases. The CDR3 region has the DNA TGTGCCAGCAGGACAGCGACTACCTTGAACACTGAAGCTTTCTTT. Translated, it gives CASRTATTLNTEAFF. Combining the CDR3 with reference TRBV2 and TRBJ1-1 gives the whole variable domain EPEVTQTPSHQVTQMGQEVILRCVPISNHLYFYWYRQILGQKVEFLVSFYNNEISEKSEIFDDQFSVERPDGSNFTLKIRSTKLEDSAMYFCASRTATTLNTEAFFGQGTRLTVV.

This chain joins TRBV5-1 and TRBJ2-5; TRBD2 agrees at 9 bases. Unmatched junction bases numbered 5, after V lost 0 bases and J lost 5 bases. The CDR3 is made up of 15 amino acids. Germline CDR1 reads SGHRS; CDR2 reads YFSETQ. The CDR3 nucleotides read TGCGCCAGCAGCTTGGAGGCGGGGGGGCACGAGACCCAGTACTTC. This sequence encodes CASSLEAGGHETQYF.

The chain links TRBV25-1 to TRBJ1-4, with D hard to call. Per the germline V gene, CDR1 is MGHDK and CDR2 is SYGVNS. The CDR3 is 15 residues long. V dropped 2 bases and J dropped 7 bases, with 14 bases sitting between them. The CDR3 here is CASSESMGTAEKLFF. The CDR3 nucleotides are TGTGCCAGCAGTGAAAGTATGGGAACGGCTGAAAAACTGTTTTTT.